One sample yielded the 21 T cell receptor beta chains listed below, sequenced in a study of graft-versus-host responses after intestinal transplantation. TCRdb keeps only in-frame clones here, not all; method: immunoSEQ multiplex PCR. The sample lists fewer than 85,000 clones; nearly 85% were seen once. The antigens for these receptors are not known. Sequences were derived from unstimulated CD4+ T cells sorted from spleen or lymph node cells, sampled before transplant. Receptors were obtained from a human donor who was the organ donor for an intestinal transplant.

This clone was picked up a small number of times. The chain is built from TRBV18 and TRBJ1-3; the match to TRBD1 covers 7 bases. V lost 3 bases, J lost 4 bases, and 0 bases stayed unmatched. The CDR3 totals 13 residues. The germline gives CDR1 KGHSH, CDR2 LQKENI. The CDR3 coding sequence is TGTGCCAGCTCACCGGACAGGGGAAACACCATATATTTT. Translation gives CASSPDRGNTIYF.

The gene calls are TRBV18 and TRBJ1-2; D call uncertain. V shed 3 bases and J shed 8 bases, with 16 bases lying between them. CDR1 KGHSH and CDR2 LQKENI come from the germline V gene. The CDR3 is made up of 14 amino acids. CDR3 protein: CASSPLRVERGYTF. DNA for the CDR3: TGTGCCAGCTCACCCCTAAGGGTCGAGCGGGGCTACACCTTC.

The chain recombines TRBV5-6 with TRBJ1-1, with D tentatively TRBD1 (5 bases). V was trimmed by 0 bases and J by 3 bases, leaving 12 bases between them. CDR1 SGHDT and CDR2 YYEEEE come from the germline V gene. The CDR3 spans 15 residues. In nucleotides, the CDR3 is TGTGCCAGCAGCTTGGGGGGGGTCAAGGACACTGAAGCTTTCTTT. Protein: CASSLGGVKDTEAFF.

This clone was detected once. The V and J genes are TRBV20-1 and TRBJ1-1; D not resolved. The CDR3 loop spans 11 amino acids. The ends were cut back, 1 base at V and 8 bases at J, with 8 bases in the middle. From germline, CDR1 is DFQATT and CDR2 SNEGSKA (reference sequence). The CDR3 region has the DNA TGCAGTGCTAGAGGTCCGGAGGAAGCTTTCTTT. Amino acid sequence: CSARGPEEAFF.

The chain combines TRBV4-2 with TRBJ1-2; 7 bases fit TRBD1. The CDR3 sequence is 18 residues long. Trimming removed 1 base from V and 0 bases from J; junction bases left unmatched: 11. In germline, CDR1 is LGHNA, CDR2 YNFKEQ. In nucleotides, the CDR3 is TGTGCCAGCAGCCAAGCCAACTGGGGGACAGCTCCTAACTATGGCTACACCTTC. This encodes CASSQANWGTAPNYGYTF.

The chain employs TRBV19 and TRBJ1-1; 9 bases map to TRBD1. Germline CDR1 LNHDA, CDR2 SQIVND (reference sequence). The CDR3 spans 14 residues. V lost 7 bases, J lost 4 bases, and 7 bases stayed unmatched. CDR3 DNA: TGTGCCAGTACCCTACAGGGGGCGGGCACTGAAGCTTTCTTT. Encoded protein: CASTLQGAGTEAFF.

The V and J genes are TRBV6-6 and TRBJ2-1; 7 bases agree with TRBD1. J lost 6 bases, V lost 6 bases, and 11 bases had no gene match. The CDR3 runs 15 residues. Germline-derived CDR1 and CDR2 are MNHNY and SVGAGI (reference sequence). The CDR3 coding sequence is TGTGCCAGCAGGGCCGGGACAGCTCTACGCAATGAGCAGTTCTTC. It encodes CASRAGTALRNEQFF.

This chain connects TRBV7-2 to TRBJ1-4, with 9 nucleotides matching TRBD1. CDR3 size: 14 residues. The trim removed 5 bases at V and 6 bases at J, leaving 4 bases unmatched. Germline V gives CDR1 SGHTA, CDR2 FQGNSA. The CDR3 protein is CASSADRGDEKLFF. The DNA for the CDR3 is TGTGCCAGCAGCGCGGACAGGGGCGATGAAAAACTGTTTTTT.

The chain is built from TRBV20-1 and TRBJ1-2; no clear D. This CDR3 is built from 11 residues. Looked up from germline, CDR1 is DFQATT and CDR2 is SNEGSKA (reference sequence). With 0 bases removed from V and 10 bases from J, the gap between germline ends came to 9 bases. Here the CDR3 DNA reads TGCAGTGCTAGAGAAACCTCCTACTACACCTTC. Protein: CSARETSYYTF.

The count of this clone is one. The CDR3 DNA reads as TGTGCCAGCAGCGAGGCAGATACGCAGTATTTT. Translation gives CASSEADTQYF. The chain employs TRBV11-3 and TRBJ2-3, with no clear D. The V end was cut by 5 bases, the J end by 4 bases, with 4 bases between. The CDR3 has 11 amino acids. CDR1 is SGHNT, CDR2 YENEEA, per germline.

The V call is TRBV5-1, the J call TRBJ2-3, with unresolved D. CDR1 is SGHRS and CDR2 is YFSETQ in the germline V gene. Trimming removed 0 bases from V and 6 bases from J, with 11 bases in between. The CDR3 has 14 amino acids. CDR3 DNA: TGCGCCAGCAGCTTGGAAGGTCCGCGGGATACGCAGTATTTT. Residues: CASSLEGPRDTQYF.

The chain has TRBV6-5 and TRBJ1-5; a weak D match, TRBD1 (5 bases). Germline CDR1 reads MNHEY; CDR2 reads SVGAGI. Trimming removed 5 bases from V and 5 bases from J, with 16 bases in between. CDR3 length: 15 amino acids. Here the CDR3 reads CASSGSRVRDQPQHF. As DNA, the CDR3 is TGTGCCAGCAGTGGTAGCAGGGTGCGCGATCAGCCCCAGCATTTT.

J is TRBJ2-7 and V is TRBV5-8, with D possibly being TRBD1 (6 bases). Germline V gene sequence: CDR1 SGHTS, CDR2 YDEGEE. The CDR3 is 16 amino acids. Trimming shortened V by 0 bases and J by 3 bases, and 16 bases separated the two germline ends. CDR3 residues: CASSLGIDRIFYEQYV. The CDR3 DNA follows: TGTGCCAGCAGCTTGGGCATCGACAGGATTTTCTACGAGCAGTACGTC.

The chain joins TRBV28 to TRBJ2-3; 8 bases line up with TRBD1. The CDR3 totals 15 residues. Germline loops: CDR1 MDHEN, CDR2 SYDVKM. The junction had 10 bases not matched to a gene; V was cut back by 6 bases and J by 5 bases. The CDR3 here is CASSLPQGAGDTQYF. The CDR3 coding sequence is TGTGCCAGCAGCCTACCGCAGGGGGCCGGAGATACGCAGTATTTT.

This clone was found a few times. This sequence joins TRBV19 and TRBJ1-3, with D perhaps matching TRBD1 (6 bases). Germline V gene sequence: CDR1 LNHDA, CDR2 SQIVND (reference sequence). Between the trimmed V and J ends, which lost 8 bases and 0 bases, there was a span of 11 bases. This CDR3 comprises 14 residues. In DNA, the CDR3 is TGTGCCAGTCGGGAACAGGGCTCTGGAAACACCATATATTTT. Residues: CASREQGSGNTIYF. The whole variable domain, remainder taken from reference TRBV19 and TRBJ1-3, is DGGITQSPKYLFRKEGQNVTLSCEQNLNHDAMYWYRQDPGQGLRLIYYSQIVNDFQKGDIAEGYSVSREKKESFPLTVTSAQKNPTAFYLCASREQGSGNTIYFGEGSWLTVV.

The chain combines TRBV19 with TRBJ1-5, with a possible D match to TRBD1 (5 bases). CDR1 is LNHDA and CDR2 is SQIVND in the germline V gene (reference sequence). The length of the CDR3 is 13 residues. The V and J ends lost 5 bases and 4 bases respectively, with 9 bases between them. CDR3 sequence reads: CASSWSGNQPQHF. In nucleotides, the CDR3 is TGTGCCAGTAGTTGGTCAGGGAATCAGCCCCAGCATTTT.

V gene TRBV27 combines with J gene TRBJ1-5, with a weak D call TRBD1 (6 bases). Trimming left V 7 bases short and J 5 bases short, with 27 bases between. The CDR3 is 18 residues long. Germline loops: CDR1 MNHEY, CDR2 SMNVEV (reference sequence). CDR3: CASTDRTQRDRWDQPQHF. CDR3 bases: TGTGCCAGCACCGATCGTACCCAACGCGACAGGTGGGATCAGCCCCAGCATTTT.

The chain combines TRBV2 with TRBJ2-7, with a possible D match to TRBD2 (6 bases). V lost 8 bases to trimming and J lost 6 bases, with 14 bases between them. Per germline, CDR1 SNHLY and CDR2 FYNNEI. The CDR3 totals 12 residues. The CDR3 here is CASGGTAFEQYV. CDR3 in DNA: TGTGCCAGCGGAGGGACGGCCTTCGAGCAGTACGTC.

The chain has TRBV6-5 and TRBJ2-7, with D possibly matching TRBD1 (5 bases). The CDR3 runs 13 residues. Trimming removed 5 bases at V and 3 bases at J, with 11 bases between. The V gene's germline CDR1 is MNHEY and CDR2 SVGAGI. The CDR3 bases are TGTGCCAGCAGTGAAGCTAGGGGCTACGAGCAGTACGTC. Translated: CASSEARGYEQYV.

DNA for the CDR3: TGTGCCATCAGGGGGACGGCTAGCGGGGGGCCAGAGTACGTC. As protein: CAIRGTASGGPEYV. The V and J genes are TRBV10-3 and TRBJ2-7; TRBD2 matches 11 bases. The germline CDR1 and CDR2 sequences are ENHRY and SYGVKD. The CDR3 is 14 residues long. The V gene end was trimmed by 6 bases and the J gene end by 11 bases; junction bases not matched to a gene: 12.

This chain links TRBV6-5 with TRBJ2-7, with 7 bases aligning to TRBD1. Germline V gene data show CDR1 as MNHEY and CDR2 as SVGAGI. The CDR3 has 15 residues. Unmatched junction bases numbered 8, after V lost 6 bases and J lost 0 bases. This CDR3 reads CASRDKTGLSYEQYV. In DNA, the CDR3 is TGTGCCAGCAGAGACAAGACAGGGCTCTCCTACGAGCAGTACGTC.